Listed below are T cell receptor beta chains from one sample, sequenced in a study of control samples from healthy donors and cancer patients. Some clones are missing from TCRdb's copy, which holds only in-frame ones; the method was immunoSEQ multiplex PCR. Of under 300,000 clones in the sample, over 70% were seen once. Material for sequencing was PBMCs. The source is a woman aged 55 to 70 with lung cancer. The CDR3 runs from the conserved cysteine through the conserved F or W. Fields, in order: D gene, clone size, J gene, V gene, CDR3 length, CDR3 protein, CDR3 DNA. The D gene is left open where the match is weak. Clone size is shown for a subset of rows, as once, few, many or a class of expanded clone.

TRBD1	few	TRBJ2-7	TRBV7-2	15	CASSASWTGPHEQYF	TGTGCCAGCAGCGCTTCCTGGACAGGGCCCCACGAGCAGTACTTC
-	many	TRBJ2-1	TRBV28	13	CASSLGAYNEQFF	TGTGCCAGCAGTTTAGGGGCCTACAATGAGCAGTTCTTC
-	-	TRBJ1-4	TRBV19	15	CASSIMRTANEKLFF	TGTGCCAGTAGTATAATGAGGACAGCTAATGAAAAACTGTTTTTT
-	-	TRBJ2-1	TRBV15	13	CATSRARDGGQFF	TGTGCCACCAGCAGAGCCCGGGACGGGGGGCAGTTCTTC
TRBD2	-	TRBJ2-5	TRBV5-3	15	CARSLKMTSGETQYF	TGTGCCAGAAGCTTGAAGATGACTAGCGGTGAGACCCAGTACTTC
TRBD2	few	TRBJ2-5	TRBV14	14	CASSQGLAEGSQYF	TGTGCCAGCAGCCAAGGACTAGCGGAAGGTTCCCAGTACTTC
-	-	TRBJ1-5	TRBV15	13	CATSRDREVPQHF	TGTGCCACCAGCAGAGATCGGGAGGTCCCCCAGCATTTT
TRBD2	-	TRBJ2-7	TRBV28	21	CASHSLLRWRSGRPSSYEQYF	TGTGCCAGCCACAGTTTATTACGGTGGCGGAGCGGGAGGCCTAGCTCCTACGAGCAGTACTTC
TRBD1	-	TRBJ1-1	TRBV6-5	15	CASSYSGTAVAEAFF	TGTGCCAGCAGTTACTCCGGGACAGCTGTCGCTGAAGCTTTCTTT
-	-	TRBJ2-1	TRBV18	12	CASSPQDNEQFF	TGTGCCAGCTCACCTCAAGACAATGAGCAGTTCTTC
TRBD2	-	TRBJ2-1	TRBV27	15	CASRPSGSVPSEQFF	TGTGCCAGCAGACCTAGCGGGAGCGTTCCAAGTGAGCAGTTCTTC
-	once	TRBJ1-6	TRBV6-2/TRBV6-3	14	CASSSGLENSPLHF	TGTGCCAGCAGCAGCGGACTGGAAAATTCACCCCTCCACTTT
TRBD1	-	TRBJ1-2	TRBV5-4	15	CASSLGDRRHQGYTF	TGTGCCAGCAGCTTGGGGGACAGGCGACATCAAGGCTACACCTTC
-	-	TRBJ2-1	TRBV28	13	CASKGRGQNEQFF	TGTGCCAGCAAGGGGCGGGGGCAGAATGAGCAGTTCTTC
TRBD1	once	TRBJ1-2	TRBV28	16	CASSAFYRQGNYGYTF	TGTGCCAGCAGTGCCTTCTATCGACAGGGAAACTATGGCTACACCTTC
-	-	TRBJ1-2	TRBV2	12	CASSDTGYGYTF	TGTGCCAGCAGTGACACGGGATATGGCTACACCTTC
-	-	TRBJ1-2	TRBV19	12	CASSQGWYGYTF	TGTGCCAGTAGCCAGGGGTGGTATGGCTACACCTTC